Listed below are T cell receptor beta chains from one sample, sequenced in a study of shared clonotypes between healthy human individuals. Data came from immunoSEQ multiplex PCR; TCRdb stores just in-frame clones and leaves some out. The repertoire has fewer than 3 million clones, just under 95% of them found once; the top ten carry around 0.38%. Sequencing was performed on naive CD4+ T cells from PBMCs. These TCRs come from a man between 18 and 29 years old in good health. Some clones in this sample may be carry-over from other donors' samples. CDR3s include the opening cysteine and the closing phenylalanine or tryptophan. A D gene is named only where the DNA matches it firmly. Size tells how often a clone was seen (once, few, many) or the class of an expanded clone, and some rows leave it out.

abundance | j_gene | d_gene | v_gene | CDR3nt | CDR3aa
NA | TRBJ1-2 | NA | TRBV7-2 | TGTGCCAGCAGCTTATCGGGGGCTTCCTCTGGCTACACCTTC | CASSLSGASSGYTF
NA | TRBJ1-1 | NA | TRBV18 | TGTGCCAGCTCACCCCAACCCCTCGGGACGAAAATCACTGAAGCTTTCTTT | CASSPQPLGTKITEAFF
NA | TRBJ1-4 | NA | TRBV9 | TGTGCCAGCGCGACCCAGGCGGGGGGGACTAATGAAAAACTGTTTTTT | CASATQAGGTNEKLFF
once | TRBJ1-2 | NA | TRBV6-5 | TGTGCCAGCAGGAAGGACGGCTATGGCTACACCTTC | CASRKDGYGYTF
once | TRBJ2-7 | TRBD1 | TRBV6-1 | TGTGCCAGCAGTAGGACAGGGGGCTCTTACGAGCAGTACTTC | CASSRTGGSYEQYF
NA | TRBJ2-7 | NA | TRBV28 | TGTGCCAGCAGTGTAATGTACGAGCAGTACTTC | CASSVMYEQYF
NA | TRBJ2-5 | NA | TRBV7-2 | TGTGCCAGCAGCCCACCCAGCGGGTATCAGGGGTACTTC | CASSPPSGYQGYF
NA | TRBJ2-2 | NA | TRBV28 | TGTGCCAGCACGCGACCGGGCTTGAACTATGAGCTGTTTTTT | CASTRPGLNYELFF
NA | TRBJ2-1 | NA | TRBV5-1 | TGCGCCAGCAGCCCCGCAGATCTGGACAATGAGCAGTTCTTC | CASSPADLDNEQFF
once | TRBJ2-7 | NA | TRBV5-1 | TGCGCCAGCAGCTTGGCGGGGGGCAGTTCCTACGAGCAGTACTTC | CASSLAGGSSYEQYF
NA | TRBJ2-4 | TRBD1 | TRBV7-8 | TGTGCCAGCAGCTTTACAGGGACAGGGTCAAACATTCAGTACTTC | CASSFTGTGSNIQYF
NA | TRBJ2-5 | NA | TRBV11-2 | TGTGCCAGCAGCTTGGGGGGGCACATGTCCGGAGAGACCCAGTACTTC | CASSLGGHMSGETQYF
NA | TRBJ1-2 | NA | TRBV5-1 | TGCGCCAGCAGCTTAGCAGGAGGGTACTATGGCTACACCTTC | CASSLAGGYYGYTF
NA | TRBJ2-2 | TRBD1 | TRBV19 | TGTGCCACTCAGACTCCGGGGACAGGGTTTCCCGGGGAGCTGTTTTTT | CATQTPGTGFPGELFF
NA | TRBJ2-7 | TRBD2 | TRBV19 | TGTGCCAGTAGTGTTACTAGCGGGAGTTACTCCGAGCAGTACTTC | CASSVTSGSYSEQYF
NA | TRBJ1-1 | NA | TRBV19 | TGTGCCAGTACGAGGGGCGCATTAGGCTTTTACACTGAAGCTTTCTTT | CASTRGALGFYTEAFF
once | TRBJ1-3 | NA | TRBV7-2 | TGTGCCAGCAGCTTAGATCCGGTCGCTGGAAACACCATATATTTT | CASSLDPVAGNTIYF
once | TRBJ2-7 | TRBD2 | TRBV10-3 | TGTGCCATCAAGGGCGGGGGGAGCTACGAGCAGTACTTC | CAIKGGGSYEQYF
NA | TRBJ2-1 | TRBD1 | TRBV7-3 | TGTGCCAGCAGCTTAACTGGGACAGGGCCGAGCAATGAGCAGTTCTTC | CASSLTGTGPSNEQFF
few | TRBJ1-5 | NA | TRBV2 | TGTGCCAGCAGTGACGGTAATCAGCCCCAGCATTTT | CASSDGNQPQHF
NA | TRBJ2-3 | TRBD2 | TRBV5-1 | TGCGCCAGCAGCCGGAGCCCTAGCGGGAGTCGGGCAGATACGCAGTATTTT | CASSRSPSGSRADTQYF
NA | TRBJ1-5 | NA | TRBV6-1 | TGTGCCAGCACTGGTGGAGGCAATCAGCCCCAGCATTTT | CASTGGGNQPQHF
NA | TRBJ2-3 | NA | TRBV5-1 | TGCGCCAGCAGCTCCAGAACCCTCACAGATACGCAGTATTTT | CASSSRTLTDTQYF
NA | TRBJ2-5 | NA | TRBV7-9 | TGTGCCAGCAGCTCGAGAAAAAAGACCCAGTACTTC | CASSSRKKTQYF
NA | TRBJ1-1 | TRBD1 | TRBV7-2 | TGTGCCAGCAGCACCAGGGACAGCAGCCGGGGGGCTTTCTTT | CASSTRDSSRGAFF
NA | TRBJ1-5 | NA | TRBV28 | TGTGCCAGCAGTTTTAGGGATCAGCCCCAGCATTTT | CASSFRDQPQHF
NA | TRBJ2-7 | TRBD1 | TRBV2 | TGTGCCAGCAACCCGCGTGGGACAGGGGGGCTCGAGCAGTACTTC | CASNPRGTGGLEQYF
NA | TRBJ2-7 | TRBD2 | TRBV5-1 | TGCGCCAGCAGCGGCCTAGCGGGAGAGGGGGACGAGCAGTACTTC | CASSGLAGEGDEQYF
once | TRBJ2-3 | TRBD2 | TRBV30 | TGTGCCTGGAGTGTATCCAGCGGGAGATACACAGATACGCAGTATTTT | CAWSVSSGRYTDTQYF
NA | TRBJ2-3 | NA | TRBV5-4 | TGTGCCAGCAGCTCTGACCCGGGACCTAAGGATACGCAGTATTTT | CASSSDPGPKDTQYF
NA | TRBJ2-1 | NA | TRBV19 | TGTGCCAGTAGTTCGCCAGGGGGGTCCTACAATGAGCAGTTCTTC | CASSSPGGSYNEQFF
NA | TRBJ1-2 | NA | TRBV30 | TGTGCCTGGAGTGTCCTAAGGGACTATGGCTACACCTTC | CAWSVLRDYGYTF
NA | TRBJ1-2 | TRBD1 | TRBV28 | TGTGCCAGCAGAGGGACAGGGAGGGGTGGCTACACCTTC | CASRGTGRGGYTF
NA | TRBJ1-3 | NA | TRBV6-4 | TGTGCCCACCCTGGACGGCCGAACTCTGGAAACACCATATATTTT | CAHPGRPNSGNTIYF
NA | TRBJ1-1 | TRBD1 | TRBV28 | TGTGCCAGCAGAGAACCCAGGGGGTTGGGGGCTTTCTTT | CASREPRGLGAFF
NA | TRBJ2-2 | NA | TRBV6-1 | TGTGCCAGCAGCAGCCCTGGGGACACCGGGGAGCTGTTTTTT | CASSSPGDTGELFF
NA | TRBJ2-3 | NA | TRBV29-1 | TGCAGCGTTGGGGACTTGGGGTCCCCGCGCCCAGATACGCAGTATTTT | CSVGDLGSPRPDTQYF
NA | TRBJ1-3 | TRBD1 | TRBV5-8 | TGTGCCAGCAGCCTCAGGACAGGACCCTCTGGAAACACCATATATTTT | CASSLRTGPSGNTIYF
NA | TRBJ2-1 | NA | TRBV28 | TGTGCCAGCAGTTTTGGGGGACCGCCCCCGGGGAATGAGCAGTTCTTC | CASSFGGPPPGNEQFF
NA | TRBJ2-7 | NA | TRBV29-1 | TGCAGCGTTGTTCGGGGTTTAGGCTACGAGCAGTACTTC | CSVVRGLGYEQYF
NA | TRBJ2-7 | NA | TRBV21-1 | TGTGCCAGCACGGAGGGGACTAGCGGGACGCCCTCCTACGAGCAGTACTTC | CASTEGTSGTPSYEQYF
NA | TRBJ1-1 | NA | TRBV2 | TGTGCCAGCGCCGGCTCCGGGACGGATACTGAAGCTTTCTTT | CASAGSGTDTEAFF
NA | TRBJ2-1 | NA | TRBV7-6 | TGTGCCAGCAGCTTAGAAGTGAGCGGTCACAATGAGCAGTTCTTC | CASSLEVSGHNEQFF
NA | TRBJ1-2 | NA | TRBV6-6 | TGTGCCAGCAGTTACGGAGCGGAAAGGGATGGCTACACCTTC | CASSYGAERDGYTF
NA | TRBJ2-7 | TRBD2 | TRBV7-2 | TGTGCCAGCAGCTTCAGGACTAGCTCGGGCGAGCAGTACTTC | CASSFRTSSGEQYF
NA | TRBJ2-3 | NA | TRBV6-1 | TGTGCCAGCAGTGGCCCCATCTTAGGGGGCACAGATACGCAGTATTTT | CASSGPILGGTDTQYF
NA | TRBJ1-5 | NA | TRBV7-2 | TGTGCCAGCAGCCCTTCTGGGAGACAGCCCCAGCATTTT | CASSPSGRQPQHF
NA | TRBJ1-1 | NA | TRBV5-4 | TGTGCCAGCAGCAGTAAGCTTAACACTGAAGCTTTCTTT | CASSSKLNTEAFF
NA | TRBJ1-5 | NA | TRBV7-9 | TGTGCCAGCAGCCGCCTGGGGGGTAATCAGCCCCAGCATTTT | CASSRLGGNQPQHF
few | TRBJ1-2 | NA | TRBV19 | TGTGCCAGTAGTGCCGCCGGGGGGTACGGCTATGGCTACACCTTC | CASSAAGGYGYGYTF
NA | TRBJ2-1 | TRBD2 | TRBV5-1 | TGCGCCAGCAGACGGACTAGCGGGAGTCAACCTGAGCAGTTCTTC | CASRRTSGSQPEQFF
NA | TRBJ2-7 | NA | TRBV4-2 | TGTGCCAGCAGCCATGAAAGAGAGCAGTACTTC | CASSHEREQYF
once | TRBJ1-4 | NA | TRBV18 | TGTGCCAGCTCACCATCAAGGGGGGCTAATGAAAAACTGTTTTTT | CASSPSRGANEKLFF
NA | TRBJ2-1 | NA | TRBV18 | TGTGCCAGCTCACCATTCGGACGGAAAGACAATGAGCAGTTCTTC | CASSPFGRKDNEQFF